A selection of T cell receptor beta chains follows, all from one sample in a study of T-cell memory formation after mild COVID-19. TCRdb ran MiXCR on the 5' RACE reads and lists one entry per CDR3 protein. The sample has about 400,000 distinct CDR3 sequences, 15% to 20% seen once. The sample comprised PBMCs or a T cell subset sorted from them (not recorded which). The receptors were gathered from a man younger than 35 who had mild COVID-19 (a few samples of this study predate the infection). Cell type and time point are not known. The CDR3 runs from the conserved cysteine through the conserved F or W. A D gene is named only where the DNA matches it firmly. Some rows have no size entry. The others give once, few or many, or a class for an expanded clone.

>-|TRBV5-1|few|TRBJ1-4
TGCGCCAGCAGCTCGGGACGGAATGAAAAACTGTTTTTT
CASSSGRNEKLFF
>-|TRBV6-6|-|TRBJ1-5
TGTGCCAGCACACAGGGAATTCAGCCCCAGCATTTT
CASTQGIQPQHF
>-|TRBV6-2/TRBV6-3|-|TRBJ2-7
TGTGCCAGCCTCGGAGGCCCCTACGAGCAGTACTTC
CASLGGPYEQYF
>-|TRBV5-5|few|TRBJ2-1
TGTGCCAGCAGCTTACGACAGAGCTCCCTGGGTGAGCAGTTCTTC
CASSLRQSSLGEQFF
>-|TRBV12-3/TRBV12-4|-|TRBJ1-2
TGTGCCAGCAGTCTTGGCAGGGTGGAAGGCTACACCTTC
CASSLGRVEGYTF
>TRBD1|TRBV4-2|-|TRBJ1-1
TGTGCCAGCAGCCCATACGGACAGGGGGGGAACACTGAAGCTTTCTTT
CASSPYGQGGNTEAFF
>-|TRBV7-2|once|TRBJ1-2
TGTGCCAGCAGCTTAGTAGTAGGGGGTGGCTACACCTTC
CASSLVVGGGYTF
>-|TRBV11-1|-|TRBJ1-2
TGTGCCAGCAGCTCTGGCGGACTAGAAAACTATGGCTACACCTTC
CASSSGGLENYGYTF
>-|TRBV5-1|few|TRBJ2-3
TGCGCCAGCAGGTTTAGAGTGGGGTCAGATACGCAGTATTTT
CASRFRVGSDTQYF
>TRBD2|TRBV12-5|few|TRBJ2-1
TGTGCTAGTGGTTCCGGGACTAGCGGGGGGGCCGGTTTCTATGAGCAGTTCTTC
CASGSGTSGGAGFYEQFF
>-|TRBV6-6|few|TRBJ2-7
TGTGCCAGCAGTGACCGGAGCGGGCCTCCCCCCTACGAGCAGTACTTC
CASSDRSGPPPYEQYF
>TRBD2|TRBV9|few|TRBJ2-7
TGTGCCAGCAGCGTTTCCGGCTCCGGGAGGGAAAGCGAGCAGTACTTC
CASSVSGSGRESEQYF
>TRBD1|TRBV20-1|once|TRBJ2-3
TGCAGGGCTATCCCGGGGACAGGTCCAGATACGCAGTATTTT
CRAIPGTGPDTQYF
>-|TRBV7-6|-|TRBJ2-5
TGTGCCAGAAGCCCAATCACGGGATTCCAAGAGACCCAGTACTTC
CARSPITGFQETQYF
>-|TRBV4-3|-|TRBJ1-1
TGCGCCAGCAGCCAAGAAGTAAGGGTCACTGAAGCTTTCTTT
CASSQEVRVTEAFF
>TRBD1|TRBV7-2|-|TRBJ2-3
TGTGCCAGCAGCTCGGACAGGATCACAGATACGCAGTATTTT
CASSSDRITDTQYF
>-|TRBV28|few|TRBJ2-3
TGTGCCAGCAGTTTAGACCCCAACCTGGATACGCAGTATTTT
CASSLDPNLDTQYF
>-|TRBV5-6|-|TRBJ1-3
TGTGCCAGCAGCTTTTTACAGGCCTCCTCGTTT
CASSFLQASSF
>-|TRBV12-3/TRBV12-4|-|TRBJ2-6
TGTGCCAGCAGTTCAGGGGAATCTGGGGCCAACGTCCTGACTTTC
CASSSGESGANVLTF
>-|TRBV10-3|few|TRBJ1-3
TGTGCCATCAGTGAGTCGTCCGCCTCTGGAAACACCATATATTTT
CAISESSASGNTIYF
>-|TRBV6-2/TRBV6-3|-|TRBJ1-5
TGTGCCAGCAGTTACTCCGGGCAGCTAGATGCCACTAATCAGCCCCAGCATTTT
CASSYSGQLDATNQPQHF
>-|TRBV20-1|few|TRBJ1-1
TGCAGTGCTAGTGCCGATAAAGCTTTCTTT
CSASADKAFF
>-|TRBV7-2|-|TRBJ2-7
TGTGCCAGCAGCTTACAGCCGGGGACGACCTACGAGCAGTACTTC
CASSLQPGTTYEQYF
>-|TRBV4-2|-|TRBJ1-5
TGTGCCAGCAGCCAAGATGGGGCTGGAAGATTGGACAGCAGCAATCAGCCCCAGCATTTT
CASSQDGAGRLDSSNQPQHF
>-|TRBV7-2|many|TRBJ2-3
TGTGCCAGCAGCTTAGCCGGGGGATTAGATACGCAGTATTTT
CASSLAGGLDTQYF
>-|TRBV24-1|-|TRBJ2-7
TGTGCCACCAGTGATTTTCCCCAGACAGCCACCTACGAGCAGTACTTC
CATSDFPQTATYEQYF
>-|TRBV7-2|few|TRBJ2-5
TGTGCCAGCAGCTCCCCGGTACAGACCCAGTACTTC
CASSSPVQTQYF
>TRBD1|TRBV7-8|-|TRBJ1-1
TGTGCCAGCAGCCAAGGGACAGGCTACCAAACATCTGAAGCTTTCTTT
CASSQGTGYQTSEAFF
>TRBD1|TRBV12-3/TRBV12-4|-|TRBJ1-2
TGTGCCAGCAGTTTACCCTCGGGACAGGCAAGAATTAACTATGGCTACACCTTC
CASSLPSGQARINYGYTF
>-|TRBV2|few|TRBJ2-1
TGTGCCAGCAGCCCACCTTCCAGCTCCTACAATGAGCAGTTCTTC
CASSPPSSSYNEQFF